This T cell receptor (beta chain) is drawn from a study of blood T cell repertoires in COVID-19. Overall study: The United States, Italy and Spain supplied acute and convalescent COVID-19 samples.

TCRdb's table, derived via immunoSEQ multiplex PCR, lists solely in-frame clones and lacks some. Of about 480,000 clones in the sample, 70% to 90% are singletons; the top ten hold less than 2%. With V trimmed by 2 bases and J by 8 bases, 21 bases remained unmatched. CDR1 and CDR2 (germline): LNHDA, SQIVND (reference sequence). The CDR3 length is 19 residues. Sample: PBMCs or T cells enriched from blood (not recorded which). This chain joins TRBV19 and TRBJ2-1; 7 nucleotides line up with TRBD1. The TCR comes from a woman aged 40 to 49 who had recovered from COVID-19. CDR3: CASSIRGPWVASAVDEQFF. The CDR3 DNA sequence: TGTGCCAGTAGTATAAGGGGGCCATGGGTGGCGTCAGCCGTCGATGAGCAGTTCTTC.